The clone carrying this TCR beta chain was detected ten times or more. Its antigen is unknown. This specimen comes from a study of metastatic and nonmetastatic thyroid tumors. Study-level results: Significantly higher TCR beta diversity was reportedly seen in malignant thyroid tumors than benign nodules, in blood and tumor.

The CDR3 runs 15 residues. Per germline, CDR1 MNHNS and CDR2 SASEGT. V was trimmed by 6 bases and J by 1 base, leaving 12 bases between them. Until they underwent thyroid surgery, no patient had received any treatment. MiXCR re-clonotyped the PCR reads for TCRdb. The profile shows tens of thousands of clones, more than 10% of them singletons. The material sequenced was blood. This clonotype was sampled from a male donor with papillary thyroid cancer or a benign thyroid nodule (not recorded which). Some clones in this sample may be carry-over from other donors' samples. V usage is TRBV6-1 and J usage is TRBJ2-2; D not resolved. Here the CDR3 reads CASSLMGVNTGELFF. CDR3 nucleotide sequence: TGTGCCAGCAGCCTCATGGGTGTGAACACCGGGGAGCTGTTTTTT.